Following are 30 T cell receptor beta chains from one sample sequenced in a study of technical replicates of blood from several donors. The method was immunoSEQ multiplex PCR; TCRdb's version includes in-frame clones alone and lacks a portion of them. The table has 100,000 or so clones, nearly 96% seen once. Material for sequencing was T cells isolated from PBMCs. The source of these receptors is a human donor in good health.

The chain links TRBV5-5 to TRBJ2-7; D is unresolved. Germline lookup yields CDR1 SGHKS and CDR2 YYEKEE (reference sequence). The ends were cut back, 3 bases at V and 3 bases at J, with 10 bases in the middle. The CDR3 length is 13 residues. CDR3 protein: CASSYSQVYEQYF. CDR3 sequence (DNA): TGTGCCAGCAGCTATAGTCAGGTCTACGAGCAGTACTTC.

The table lists this clone with a few counts. CDR3 nucleotide sequence: TGTGCCAGCAGTGCCGGGACAGGGGATGAGTATGGCTACACCTTC. It yields the protein CASSAGTGDEYGYTF. V gene TRBV25-1 combines with J gene TRBJ1-2; 10 bases are a match to TRBD1. The V gene's germline CDR1 is MGHDK and CDR2 SYGVNS. The CDR3 length is 15 residues. With V trimmed by 4 bases and J by 5 bases, 7 bases remained unmatched.

The rearrangement joins TRBV11-3 to TRBJ2-1, with TRBD2 matching 7 bases. The CDR3 spans 17 residues. The V and J ends lost 1 base and 5 bases, in that order; junction bases with no gene match: 11. Per germline, CDR1 SGHNT and CDR2 YENEEA. In DNA, the CDR3 is TGTGCCAGCAGCTTAGGTGGCGACGGGGGGAGGAACAATGAGCAGTTCTTC. Amino acid sequence: CASSLGGDGGRNNEQFF.

The chain joins TRBV18 to TRBJ2-1; D is perhaps TRBD2 (6 bases). V lost 2 bases and J lost 4, with 12 bases in between. Germline V gene lookup returns CDR1 KGHSH and CDR2 LQKENI. This CDR3 is 15 amino acids long. The DNA of the CDR3 is TGTGCCAGCTCACCAGATCTAGCGACTTACAATGAGCAGTTCTTC. Its protein product is CASSPDLATYNEQFF. The variable domain in full, with the rest retrieved from reference TRBV18 and TRBJ2-1, is NAGVMQNPRHLVRRRGQEARLRCSPMKGHSHVYWYRQLPEEGLKFMVYLQKENIIDESGMPKERFSAEFPKEGPSILRIQQVVRGDSAAYFCASSPDLATYNEQFFGPGTRLTVL.

V usage is TRBV5-1 and J usage is TRBJ2-1; D perhaps matches TRBD1 (5 bases). CDR1 SGHRS and CDR2 YFSETQ come from the germline V gene. The CDR3 extends over 12 amino acids. V was clipped by 4 bases and J by 7 bases, with 9 bases between them. CDR3: CASSLKGNEQFF. The CDR3 DNA reads as TGCGCCAGCAGCCTAAAGGGGAATGAGCAGTTCTTC.

The rearrangement joins TRBV27 to TRBJ2-1; 12 nucleotides line up with TRBD2. The CDR3 is made up of 14 amino acids. Germline V gene sequence: CDR1 MNHEY, CDR2 SMNVEV (reference sequence). After removal of 6 bases from V and 6 bases from J, the junction contained 3 bases not matched to a gene. CDR3 protein: CASRRLAGANEQFF. In nucleotides, the CDR3 is TGTGCCAGCAGAAGACTAGCGGGAGCCAATGAGCAGTTCTTC.

CDR3 nucleotide sequence: TGTGCCAGTAATAGGCTAGCCTCTAGCACAGATACGCAGTATTTT. Translated, it gives CASNRLASSTDTQYF. The chain combines TRBV19 with TRBJ2-3; maybe TRBD2 (5 bases). The CDR3 covers 15 residues. The V end was cut by 7 bases, the J end by 0 bases, with 14 bases between. CDR1 and CDR2 from the germline V gene are LNHDA and SQIVND (reference sequence).

The chain recombines TRBV18 with TRBJ1-2; the D gene is possibly TRBD1 (5 bases). The CDR3 totals 14 residues. The ends were cut back, 2 bases at V and 5 bases at J, with 12 bases in the middle. Germline V gene sequence: CDR1 KGHSH, CDR2 LQKENI. CDR3 coding DNA: TGTGCCAGCTCACCAGTACAGGCCACATATGGCTACACCTTC. As protein: CASSPVQATYGYTF.

The chain employs TRBV7-7 and TRBJ2-5, with D possibly TRBD2 on 6 matching bases. The CDR3 is made up of 15 amino acids. Per germline, CDR1 SSHAT and CDR2 FNYEAQ (reference sequence). V lost 1 base, J lost 4 bases, and 13 bases lay in between. Here the CDR3 reads CASSLGPGEGETQYF. For the CDR3, the DNA is TGTGCCAGCAGCTTAGGCCCGGGAGAGGGAGAGACCCAGTACTTC.

This chain joins TRBV27 and TRBJ2-5; 7 bases align to TRBD2. CDR1 is MNHEY and CDR2 is SMNVEV in the germline V gene (reference sequence). The CDR3 covers 15 residues. J gave up 5 bases and V 0 bases, and 6 bases lay outside the gene matches. The CDR3 region is CASSLSDGRKETQYF. The DNA of the CDR3 is TGTGCCAGCAGTTTATCGGACGGGAGGAAGGAGACCCAGTACTTC.

The V gene is TRBV5-6, the J gene TRBJ2-1; possibly TRBD1 for D (6 bases). Germline CDR1 is SGHDT and CDR2 is YYEEEE. The CDR3 is 18 amino acids. V was clipped by 0 bases and J by 7 bases, with 23 bases between them. The CDR3 bases are TGTGCCAGCAGCTTGGGGGACAACACTAGGCTTTTGACGAATGAGCAGTTCTTC. As protein: CASSLGDNTRLLTNEQFF.

This sequence joins TRBV6-5 and TRBJ1-1; D not certain. This CDR3 region has 13 residues. Trimming left V 0 bases short and J 2 bases short, with 4 bases between. Germline assignment: CDR1 MNHEY and CDR2 SVGAGI. CDR3 region: CASSYSSNTEAFF. In DNA, the CDR3 is TGTGCCAGCAGTTACTCGAGTAACACTGAAGCTTTCTTT.

The chain has TRBV25-1 and TRBJ1-2; TRBD1 matches at 10 bases. The CDR3 contains 13 residues. CDR1 and CDR2 (germline): MGHDK, SYGVNS. Losses at the gene ends were 6 bases for V and 5 bases for J; bases not matched to a gene: 3. The DNA of the CDR3 is TGTGCCAGCAGGGGACAGGGGACTTATGGCTACACCTTC. This encodes CASRGQGTYGYTF.

The V and J genes are TRBV27 and TRBJ1-5; D remains unclear. CDR1 MNHEY and CDR2 SMNVEV come from the germline V gene (reference sequence). Trimming took off 7 bases at V and 8 bases at J, with 15 bases between the two ends. The CDR3 totals 13 residues. This CDR3 reads CASMEAPGEPQHF. The CDR3 DNA reads TGTGCCAGCATGGAGGCTCCTGGGGAGCCCCAGCATTTT.

The genes are TRBV6-1 and TRBJ2-1; a weak D match, TRBD2 (6 bases). Germline CDR1 is MNHNS and CDR2 is SASEGT. The CDR3 runs to 12 residues. The V and J ends lost 6 bases and 8 bases respectively, with 11 bases between them. For the CDR3, the DNA is TGTGCCAGCAGCGGGAGCCGGGATGAGCAGTTCTTC. Its protein is CASSGSRDEQFF.

The V gene is TRBV28, the J gene TRBJ2-7, with D possibly matching TRBD1 (5 bases). Germline V gene data show CDR1 as MDHEN and CDR2 as SYDVKM. V was pared by 3 bases and J by 2 bases, with 17 bases between. This CDR3 is built from 16 residues. The CDR3 loop reads CASSLGPLGQPYEQYF. The CDR3 DNA reads as TGTGCCAGCAGTTTGGGCCCCCTCGGACAACCCTACGAGCAGTACTTC.

The V gene is TRBV13, the J gene TRBJ2-5; no definite D call. Germline V gene lookup returns CDR1 PRHDT and CDR2 FYEKMQ (reference sequence). The CDR3 extends over 13 amino acids. The V end was cut by 5 bases, the J end by 2 bases, with 9 bases between. CDR3 loop: CASSNGPQETQYF. DNA of the CDR3: TGTGCCAGCAGCAACGGTCCGCAAGAGACCCAGTACTTC.

The chain combines TRBV28 with TRBJ1-1; maybe TRBD1 (5 bases). The germline V gene has CDR1 MDHEN and CDR2 SYDVKM. CDR3 length: 13 residues. V was clipped by 8 bases and J by 1 base, with 11 bases between them. This chain's CDR3 is CASLIRENTEAFF. For the CDR3, the DNA is TGTGCCAGCCTGATCAGGGAGAACACTGAAGCTTTCTTT.

This chain links TRBV6-5 with TRBJ2-7; 9 nucleotides align to TRBD1. The CDR3 extends over 16 amino acids. Germline V CDR1 and CDR2: MNHEY, SVGAGI. With V trimmed by 2 bases and J by 3 bases, 8 bases remained unmatched. The CDR3 here is CASSYRLGQGNYEQYF. The CDR3 nucleotides are TGTGCCAGCAGTTACAGGCTGGGACAGGGAAACTACGAGCAGTACTTC.

The chain employs TRBV6-1 and TRBJ1-2; the match to TRBD1 covers 8 bases. This CDR3 is 15 amino acids long. Trimming took 2 bases from V and 5 from J; bases not matched to a gene: 7. Germline values: CDR1 MNHNS, CDR2 SASEGT. CDR3 nucleotides: TGTGCCAGCAGTGAATTCACAGGGGGGCTATATGGCTACACCTTC. This gives the protein CASSEFTGGLYGYTF.

The chain has TRBV6-6 and TRBJ2-5, with D tentatively TRBD1 (5 bases). There are 15 residues in the CDR3. Germline V gives CDR1 MNHNY, CDR2 SVGAGI (reference sequence). With 7 bases removed from V and 5 bases from J, the gap between germline ends came to 20 bases. CDR3 protein: CASTAQSWGRETQYF. The CDR3 DNA reads TGTGCCAGCACTGCGCAGTCCTGGGGCAGGGAGACCCAGTACTTC.

This clone was seen a few times. The chain uses TRBV6-6 and TRBJ1-6, with 10 bases fitting TRBD1. Looked up from germline, CDR1 is MNHNY and CDR2 is SVGAGI (reference sequence). The CDR3 totals 15 residues. The V segment lost 4 bases and the J segment 9 bases; nucleotides outside the gene matches: 6. In DNA form, the CDR3 reads TGTGCCAGCAGTTCGACAGGGGGCGAAGGTTCACCCCTCCACTTT. This sequence encodes CASSSTGGEGSPLHF.

This chain's CDR3 is CATSRGILVELFF. The CDR3 DNA reads as TGTGCCACCAGCAGAGGTATACTGGTTGAGCTGTTTTTT. The chain uses TRBV15 and TRBJ2-2; D is unclear. The CDR3 extends over 13 amino acids. Looked up from germline, CDR1 is LNHNV and CDR2 is YYDKDF (reference sequence). Trimming removed 1 base at V and 11 bases at J, with 11 bases between.

The genes are TRBV6-5 and TRBJ2-7, with D possibly TRBD1 on 5 matching bases. Looked up from germline, CDR1 is MNHEY and CDR2 is SVGAGI. Trimming took off 2 bases at V and 1 base at J, with 15 bases between the two ends. The CDR3 spans 16 residues. CDR3 nucleotide sequence: TGTGCCAGCAGTTACGGGTTCCCGACAGCATCCTACGAGCAGTACTTC. This sequence encodes CASSYGFPTASYEQYF.

This clone showed up just once. The rearrangement joins TRBV2 to TRBJ1-2, with D hard to call. Trimming removed 8 bases from V and 7 bases from J, with 11 bases in between. The CDR3 is 11 amino acids. Germline CDR1 and CDR2: SNHLY and FYNNEI. DNA of the CDR3: TGTGCCAGCCGGTCAGGCTCTGGCTACACCTTC. As protein: CASRSGSGYTF.

This chain links TRBV25-1 with TRBJ1-1; 11 bases agree with TRBD1. CDR1 MGHDK and CDR2 SYGVNS come from the germline V gene. The CDR3 loop spans 15 amino acids. V trimming: 5 bases; J trimming: 4 bases; junction bases outside the gene matches: 6. CDR3 residues: CASSPGTGGFTEAFF. In DNA form, the CDR3 reads TGTGCCAGCAGTCCCGGGACAGGGGGTTTCACTGAAGCTTTCTTT.

The rearrangement links TRBV27 to TRBJ1-6; D remains ambiguous. V lost 3 bases to trimming and J lost 6 bases, with 9 bases between them. Germline V lookup: CDR1 MNHEY, CDR2 SMNVEV (reference sequence). This CDR3 contains 14 residues. The CDR3 DNA reads as TGTGCCAGCAGTTTTCAGATCACTAATTCACCCCTCCACTTT. Its translation: CASSFQITNSPLHF.

The genes are TRBV7-8 and TRBJ2-2, with TRBD1 identical over 7 bases. Trimming cost V 2 bases and J 4 bases; bases outside gene matches: 7. This CDR3 comprises 16 residues. Germline V lookup: CDR1 SGHVS, CDR2 FQNEAQ. CDR3 amino acids: CASSLRQGLSTGELFF. DNA for the CDR3: TGTGCCAGCAGCTTACGACAGGGTTTAAGCACCGGGGAGCTGTTTTTT.

This clone was seen just once. The chain is built from TRBV11-2 and TRBJ2-1; 8 positions match TRBD2. The ends lost 0 bases at V and 8 bases at J; junction bases unmatched: 6. Germline CDR1 reads SGHAT; CDR2 reads FQNNGV. There are 15 residues in the CDR3. The CDR3 loop reads CASSLDRLAGDEQFF. Here the CDR3 DNA reads TGTGCCAGCAGCTTAGACCGCCTAGCGGGCGATGAGCAGTTCTTC. The full variable domain, completed using reference TRBV11-2 and TRBJ2-1, is EAGVAQSPRYKIIEKRQSVAFWCNPISGHATLYWYQQILGQGPKLLIQFQNNGVVDDSQLPKDRFSAERLKGVDSTLKIQPAKLEDSAVYLCASSLDRLAGDEQFFGPGTRLTVL.

The chain has TRBV28 and TRBJ1-5, with TRBD1 as a possible D gene (6 bases). V lost 5 bases and J 5 bases, leaving 13 bases between the germline ends. The CDR3 totals 14 residues. The germline V gene encodes CDR1 MDHEN and CDR2 SYDVKM. Here the CDR3 reads CASSPPQGYQPQHF. CDR3 DNA sequence: TGTGCCAGCAGTCCACCACAGGGTTATCAGCCCCAGCATTTT.